The source of this T cell receptor beta chain is a study of ipilimumab plus nivolumab after autologous stem cell transplantation. Study at large: The myeloma group: high-risk transplant-naive, or relapse within 3 years after first autologous transplant.

CDR3 length equals 17 residues. The V and J ends lost 2 bases and 1 base respectively, with 16 bases between them. Germline V gene lookup returns CDR1 MDHEN and CDR2 SYDVKM. The assay was immunoSEQ multiplex PCR, and TCRdb's table has in-frame clones only and misses some. This repertoire shows tens of thousands of clones, about 91% found once; its top ten account for under 1%. The sequence derives from a male donor with multiple myeloma. The gene calls are TRBV28 and TRBJ2-3, with a possible D match to TRBD2 (7 bases). Sample: PBMCs, taken in a trial of ipilimumab plus nivolumab as post-transplant consolidation. In nucleotides, the CDR3 is TGTGCCAGCAGTTTAGGGGGCGCGGGGGCCGGCACAGATACGCAGTATTTT. This gives the protein CASSLGGAGAGTDTQYF.